Listed below are T cell receptor beta chains from one sample, sequenced in a study of cytomegalovirus exposure and HLA in healthy donors. Generated by immunoSEQ multiplex PCR, the TCRdb table keeps only in-frame clones and is missing some. The sample has 100,000 to 150,000 clones; approximately 70% are singletons. Sequencing input: PBMCs. The source of these receptors is a man aged 55 to 70 in good health and CMV-seropositive. The CDR3 runs from the conserved cysteine through the conserved F or W. A D gene is named only where the DNA matches it firmly. Not every row has a clone size; where given, it reads once, few, many or a size class.

DNA,CDR3,V,J,D,size
TGTGCCAGCAGTTATATTGAGACCCAGTACTTC,CASSYIETQYF,TRBV6-6,TRBJ2-5,NA,few
TGTGCCAGTAGTAAGAGCCGGCTCTCCCGGGATGAGCAGTTCTTC,CASSKSRLSRDEQFF,TRBV19,TRBJ2-1,NA,NA
TGTGCCAGCTCACCAGGACAGGGGTTTGGAGATACGCAGTATTTT,CASSPGQGFGDTQYF,TRBV18,TRBJ2-3,TRBD1,NA
TGCAGTGCTAGGTCTCCTCAGCCCCAGCATTTT,CSARSPQPQHF,TRBV20-1,TRBJ1-5,NA,NA
TGTGCCAGCAGTGAACTTGCAGGGTCCAATCAGCCCCAGCATTTT,CASSELAGSNQPQHF,TRBV6-1,TRBJ1-5,NA,few
TGTGCCAGCAGCTCCCCGGGCGGGGGATTCTACGAGCAGTACTTC,CASSSPGGGFYEQYF,TRBV5-4,TRBJ2-7,TRBD2,NA
TGTGCCAGCAGTCTGGACAGACTGAACACTGAAGCTTTCTTT,CASSLDRLNTEAFF,TRBV2,TRBJ1-1,NA,NA
TGCGCCAGCAGCCTAGGGACTAGCGGGGGGGAGACCCAGTACTTC,CASSLGTSGGETQYF,TRBV5-1,TRBJ2-5,TRBD2,NA
TGTGCCAGCTACGAGAACGGGGAGCTGTTTTTT,CASYENGELFF,TRBV28,TRBJ2-2,NA,once
TGTGCCAGTGCCCCTCGGGGGGCGAACACCGGGGAGCTGTTTTTT,CASAPRGANTGELFF,TRBV28,TRBJ2-2,TRBD2,once
TGTGCCAGCAGCAGCCGGACTGAGAATGAAAAACTGTTTTTT,CASSSRTENEKLFF,TRBV7-2,TRBJ1-4,NA,NA
TGTGCCAGCAGCTTAGTGCCCCGGGTTGGCTATGGCTACACCTTC,CASSLVPRVGYGYTF,TRBV11-3,TRBJ1-2,NA,NA
TGTGCCAGCAGAAAAGACAGGGGCGAGCAGTACTTC,CASRKDRGEQYF,TRBV2,TRBJ2-7,TRBD1,NA
TGTGCCAGCAGTGACAGGGGGAGGCCCCAGCATTTT,CASSDRGRPQHF,TRBV27,TRBJ1-5,TRBD1,NA